Listed below are T cell receptor beta chains from one sample, sequenced in a study of blood T cell repertoires in COVID-19. Repertoires were generated with immunoSEQ multiplex PCR, while TCRdb's copy carries only in-frame clones and drops some. The sample holds 310,000 or so clones; around 90% are singletons and the top ten take 1%. Source material: peripheral blood. The receptors here all came from a man in his fifties or sixties with active or convalescent COVID-19. Both conserved end residues are part of each CDR3. Fields, in order: V gene, J gene, CDR3 protein.

>TRBV7-9|TRBJ2-7
CASSLELAIYEQYF
>TRBV6-5|TRBJ2-1
CASTRGDRVGNEQFF
>TRBV3-1/TRBV3-2|TRBJ2-7
CASSQAGLIVPDF
>TRBV3-1/TRBV3-2|TRBJ1-6
CASSHQYAPGQRFNSPLHF
>TRBV27|TRBJ2-5
CASSPSWGRETQYF
>TRBV19|TRBJ2-1
CASSRLAEARGQFF
>TRBV9|TRBJ2-2
CASSPSGTGELFF
>TRBV5-6|TRBJ1-6
CASSLLAVRVSPLHF
>TRBV30|TRBJ2-7
CAWSAFGQGPLRSNEQYF
>TRBV5-1|TRBJ2-7
CASSQSANLEFYSYEQYF
>TRBV9|TRBJ2-5
CALDGGTSFPFQETQYF
>TRBV18|TRBJ2-7
CASFKVTGGFYEQYF
>TRBV4-3|TRBJ2-7
CASSQDLGETGVKDEQYF
>TRBV5-1|TRBJ1-2
CASRQEGGAEGYTF
>TRBV30|TRBJ1-1
CAWAPPGQYTEAFF
>TRBV19|TRBJ1-5
CASEMGPAYSNQPQHF
>TRBV11-2|TRBJ2-4
CASSLGYRPLAKNIQYF
>TRBV2|TRBJ2-3
CASSELAGGTDTQYF
>TRBV9|TRBJ1-1
CASSPQGRSSAEAFF